The rows below give T cell receptor beta chains drawn from one sample of a study of cytomegalovirus exposure and HLA in healthy donors. Assay used: immunoSEQ multiplex PCR; TCRdb lists only in-frame clones, some missing. The data contain fewer than 85,000 clones, 60% to 75% of them singletons. Source material: PBMCs. The receptors stem from a woman in her thirties or forties in good health and CMV-seropositive. Each CDR3 is given with its conserved first and last residue. D genes are given only for firm matches. Clone sizes are given selectively: once, few, many, or a class where the clone is expanded.

-,14,TRBJ1-2,TRBV15,-,CATSREVAGYGYTF,TGTGCCACCAGCAGAGAAGTGGCAGGCTATGGCTACACCTTC
-,14,TRBJ2-3,TRBV28,TRBD1,CASSPGTATDTQYF,TGTGCCAGCAGCCCCGGGACAGCCACAGATACGCAGTATTTT
-,14,TRBJ1-2,TRBV6-5,-,CASSYYAGNYGYTF,TGTGCCAGCAGTTACTATGCGGGAAACTATGGCTACACCTTC
once,14,TRBJ2-3,TRBV29-1,TRBD1,CSVAGQGALDTQYF,TGCAGCGTTGCGGGACAGGGGGCCCTAGATACGCAGTATTTT
-,16,TRBJ2-3,TRBV18,TRBD1,CASSPSTGTSTDTQYF,TGTGCCAGCTCACCGTCGACAGGGACGAGCACAGATACGCAGTATTTT
-,16,TRBJ1-1,TRBV10-3,-,CAITDPTRSGNSRAFF,TGTGCCATCACTGATCCTACCCGATCCGGGAACTCGAGAGCTTTCTTT
-,14,TRBJ1-2,TRBV10-3,-,CATTPRGLDYGYTF,TGTGCCACTACCCCAAGGGGGTTGGACTATGGCTACACCTTC
few,12,TRBJ1-1,TRBV30,-,CAWSDTGLEAFF,TGTGCCTGGAGTGATACCGGACTTGAAGCTTTCTTT
-,16,TRBJ1-2,TRBV15,-,CATRGAAGLYGYGYPF,TGTGCCACCAGAGGCGCGGCAGGGTTATATGGTTATGGCTACCCCTTC
-,16,TRBJ2-1,TRBV7-9,TRBD2,CASSFGTSGHYNEQFF,TGTGCCAGCAGCTTCGGGACTAGCGGGCATTACAATGAGCAGTTCTTC
few,14,TRBJ2-7,TRBV6-5,-,CASSSISSSYEQYF,TGTGCCAGCAGTTCGATCTCTAGCTCCTACGAGCAGTACTTC
-,14,TRBJ1-3,TRBV2,-,CASSFTGIGNTIYF,TGTGCCAGCAGTTTTACAGGGATCGGAAACACCATATATTTT
-,15,TRBJ2-1,TRBV5-1,TRBD2,CASSPLTSGSKEQFF,TGCGCCAGCAGCCCATTGACTAGCGGGAGCAAGGAGCAGTTCTTC
-,13,TRBJ2-7,TRBV7-8,-,CASSDGLTYEQYF,TGTGCCAGCAGCGACGGGTTAACCTACGAGCAGTACTTC
once,13,TRBJ1-3,TRBV6-5,-,CASRDNSGNTIYF,TGTGCCAGCAGGGACAACTCTGGAAACACCATATATTTT
few,15,TRBJ2-3,TRBV6-5,TRBD1,CASQMTGPGTDTQYF,TGTGCCAGCCAGATGACAGGGCCAGGCACAGATACGCAGTATTTT
-,13,TRBJ1-2,TRBV5-1,TRBD1,CASSLGQGGGYTF,TGCGCCAGCAGCCTTGGACAGGGTGGTGGCTACACCTTC
-,15,TRBJ2-2,TRBV4-3,-,CASSQRGANTGELFF,TGCGCCAGCAGCCAACGGGGAGCTAACACCGGGGAGCTGTTTTTT
-,16,TRBJ2-1,TRBV6-4,-,CASSANSGQSYNEQFF,TGTGCCAGCAGTGCCAATAGCGGACAATCCTACAATGAGCAGTTCTTC
-,16,TRBJ2-3,TRBV19,TRBD1,CASTQAGGHRTDTQYF,TGTGCCAGTACCCAAGCAGGGGGCCATCGCACAGATACGCAGTATTTT
once,13,TRBJ1-5,TRBV7-9,TRBD1,CASSSQGDQPQHF,TGTGCCAGCAGCTCACAGGGGGATCAGCCCCAGCATTTT
-,14,TRBJ1-3,TRBV5-1,-,CASSYDSPGNTIYF,TGCGCCAGCAGCTATGACAGCCCTGGAAACACCATATATTTT
-,15,TRBJ1-2,TRBV6-6,-,CASSTRTTGGSGYTF,TGTGCCAGCAGTACCCGAACGACAGGAGGAAGTGGCTACACCTTC
-,17,TRBJ2-5,TRBV6-1,-,CASSEMAGTSNKETQYF,TGTGCCAGCAGTGAGATGGCCGGGACTTCCAACAAAGAGACCCAGTACTTC
-,15,TRBJ2-7,TRBV5-1,TRBD2,CASSPREALAYEQYF,TGCGCCAGCAGCCCCCGGGAGGCCCTAGCCTACGAGCAGTACTTC
-,13,TRBJ1-1,TRBV5-6,-,CASSRRYGTEAFF,TGTGCCAGCAGCCGCCGTTACGGCACTGAAGCTTTCTTT
-,13,TRBJ2-3,TRBV2,-,CASGRESTDTQYF,TGTGCCAGCGGTAGGGAGAGCACAGATACGCAGTATTTT
once,16,TRBJ2-7,TRBV5-1,-,CASSLRSGGPRNEQYF,TGCGCCAGCAGCTTGCGGTCGGGGGGCCCTCGGAACGAGCAGTACTTC
-,17,TRBJ2-3,TRBV10-3,-,CAISGGGAYRASDTQYF,TGTGCCATCAGTGGTGGGGGGGCCTATCGGGCTTCAGATACGCAGTATTTT
-,17,TRBJ1-1,TRBV18,-,CASSLFGPGQMNTEAFF,TGTGCCAGCTCTCTTTTTGGACCGGGACAAATGAACACTGAAGCTTTCTTT
-,14,TRBJ1-1,TRBV21-1,-,CASSEGQLNTEAFF,TGTGCCAGCAGCGAGGGACAGCTTAACACTGAAGCTTTCTTT
-,14,TRBJ2-5,TRBV5-4,TRBD2,CASSGAGGRETQYF,TGTGCCAGCAGCGGGGCGGGAGGCAGGGAGACCCAGTACTTC
-,14,TRBJ1-1,TRBV9,-,CASSVAYRNTEAFF,TGTGCCAGCAGCGTAGCGTACAGGAACACTGAAGCTTTCTTT
-,14,TRBJ2-2,TRBV6-5,-,CASGLGANTGELFF,TGTGCCAGCGGACTCGGGGCGAACACCGGGGAGCTGTTTTTT
once,14,TRBJ2-7,TRBV7-6,-,CASSLGVLSYEQYF,TGTGCCAGCAGCTTAGGAGTGCTTTCCTACGAGCAGTACTTC
-,12,TRBJ2-5,TRBV7-9,-,CASSEEEETQYF,TGTGCCAGCAGCGAGGAAGAAGAGACCCAGTACTTC
-,17,TRBJ1-2,TRBV6-1,-,CASSEALRMTGYYGYTF,TGTGCCAGCAGTGAAGCTCTCCGAATGACGGGATACTATGGCTACACCTTC
-,16,TRBJ1-5,TRBV19,-,CASTRSDTRSGQPQHF,TGTGCCAGTACTCGGTCGGACACCCGCTCAGGTCAGCCCCAGCATTTT
-,12,TRBJ1-3,TRBV30,-,CAWSVLGNTIYF,TGTGCCTGGAGTGTACTTGGAAACACCATATATTTT
once,17,TRBJ2-1,TRBV2,TRBD2,CASSSIGSGVSNNEQFF,TGTGCCAGCAGTTCGATTGGTAGCGGGGTATCAAACAATGAGCAGTTCTTC